A selection of T cell receptor beta chains follows, all from one sample in a study of T cells in localized non-small cell lung cancer. Measured with immunoSEQ multiplex PCR; TCRdb has only the in-frame clones, and not every one. Counted here are around 30,000 clones, roughly 87% occurring once; the ten biggest clones make up 6.5% to 8%. This specimen was peripheral blood, taken before any cancer treatment. The receptors come from a male donor aged 60 or over with stage I lung adenocarcinoma. The CDR3 runs from the conserved cysteine through the conserved F or W. The D gene is left open where the match is weak. Some rows have no size entry. The others give once, few or many, or a class for an expanded clone.

v_call	clone_size	d_call	j_call	cdr3_length	cdr3_nt	cdr3_aa
TRBV19	few	NA	TRBJ1-6	14	TGTGCCAGTAGTATCGCTCGCGAGAATTCACCCCTCCACTTT	CASSIARENSPLHF
TRBV29-1	NA	NA	TRBJ2-2	12	TGCAGCGTTGAAGCGTTGGCCGGGGAGCTGTTTTTT	CSVEALAGELFF
TRBV6-5	NA	NA	TRBJ2-7	13	TGTGCCAGCTTATCGGGGGTAGGCTACGAGCAGTACTTC	CASLSGVGYEQYF
TRBV30	few	NA	TRBJ2-7	11	TGTGCCTGGAGTGTAAGCTACGAGCAGTACTTC	CAWSVSYEQYF
TRBV7-2	NA	NA	TRBJ2-2	16	TGTGCCAGCAGCTTAAGCGCAGGCTTGGTGACCGGGGAGCTGTTTTTT	CASSLSAGLVTGELFF
TRBV10-1	NA	NA	TRBJ2-3	13	TGCGCCAGCAGTGAGGGGGGAGCGGATACGCAGTATTTT	CASSEGGADTQYF
TRBV6-6	NA	TRBD2	TRBJ2-5	14	TGTGCCAGCAGTTACAGCGGGGCGCAAGAGACCCAGTACTTC	CASSYSGAQETQYF
TRBV5-1	NA	NA	TRBJ2-3	15	TGCGCCAGCAGCTTTGCGGGGGCCGGGACAGATACGCAGTATTTT	CASSFAGAGTDTQYF
TRBV28	NA	NA	TRBJ2-7	16	TGTGCCAGCAGTTCTGCAAGCCACGGACAGTCAAACGAGCAGTACTTC	CASSSASHGQSNEQYF
TRBV19	once	TRBD2	TRBJ2-7	14	TGTGCCAGTAGTTTGGGGGGGAGATCCTACGAGCAGTACTTC	CASSLGGRSYEQYF
TRBV5-8	NA	NA	TRBJ1-4	19	TGTGCCAGCAGCTTTGGTGGATCTTCCGGATTTACAACTAATGAAAAACTGTTTTTT	CASSFGGSSGFTTNEKLFF
TRBV19	NA	NA	TRBJ1-1	16	TGTGCCAGTAGTTCGTTTCCAAGTCTCATGAACACTGAAGCTTTCTTT	CASSSFPSLMNTEAFF
TRBV13	NA	TRBD1	TRBJ2-2	14	TGTGCCAGCAGGGGACAGGGGAACACCGGGGAGCTGTTTTTT	CASRGQGNTGELFF
TRBV29-1	NA	TRBD1	TRBJ2-3	13	TGCAGCGCCGACAGGGGGCAGGCAGATACGCAGTATTTT	CSADRGQADTQYF
TRBV5-8	NA	NA	TRBJ1-5	13	TGTGCCAGCAGCTTGGGCCCCAATCAGCCCCAGCATTTT	CASSLGPNQPQHF
TRBV5-1	NA	NA	TRBJ1-4	14	TGCGCCAGCAGCTGGACCACCCCGGGGGAAAAACTGTTTTTT	CASSWTTPGEKLFF
TRBV9	NA	NA	TRBJ1-2	13	TGTGCCAGCAGCGTAGGGGGGAACTATGGCTACACCTTC	CASSVGGNYGYTF
TRBV10-1	NA	NA	TRBJ2-2	15	TGCGCCAGCAGTGAGTGGGGGCCCGGCACCGGGGAGCTGTTTTTT	CASSEWGPGTGELFF
TRBV9	NA	NA	TRBJ1-6	14	TGTGCCAGCAGCGTAGAACAGGGTAATTCACCCCTCCACTTT	CASSVEQGNSPLHF
TRBV6-1	NA	TRBD1	TRBJ1-5	16	TGTGCCAGCAGTGGACTCGGGACAGAAAGCAATCAGCCCCAGCATTTT	CASSGLGTESNQPQHF
TRBV7-2	NA	TRBD1	TRBJ1-2	14	TGTGCCAGCAGCTCGGACAGGTCCCTTGCTGGCTACACCTTC	CASSSDRSLAGYTF
TRBV5-8	NA	NA	TRBJ2-3	12	TGTGCCAGCGCTTCCCGGACGGATACGCAGTATTTT	CASASRTDTQYF
TRBV7-2	NA	NA	TRBJ1-1	13	TGTGCCAGCAGCCCCCGCGGGGGAATTGAAGCTTTCTTT	CASSPRGGIEAFF
TRBV4-1	NA	NA	TRBJ1-2	16	TGCGCCAGCACCATGGACTCCTTAAGATTACAGGGCTCCTACACCTTC	CASTMDSLRLQGSYTF
TRBV5-4	NA	TRBD1	TRBJ1-2	15	TGTGCCAGCAGCTTAGGGGGACAGGTTAACTATGGCTACACCTTC	CASSLGGQVNYGYTF
TRBV7-7	NA	NA	TRBJ2-3	14	TGTGCCAGCAGCCTTGGCGGGGCCGGGGATACGCAGTATTTT	CASSLGGAGDTQYF
TRBV5-1	NA	NA	TRBJ2-7	16	TGCGCCAGCAGCTGGGAGCAGGGGAAGCATGCCTACGAGCAGTACTTC	CASSWEQGKHAYEQYF
TRBV28	NA	NA	TRBJ2-2	15	TGTGCCAGCAGTTTCTCAGGGGTGGGCACCGGGGAGCTGTTTTTT	CASSFSGVGTGELFF
TRBV2	once	TRBD2	TRBJ2-5	16	TGTGCCATCCAAAGGGGTAGCGGGGAGACCCAAGAGACCCAGTACTTC	CAIQRGSGETQETQYF
TRBV10-3	few	NA	TRBJ1-2	12	TGTGCCATCAGTGGGGGCAGCTATGGCTACACCTTC	CAISGGSYGYTF
TRBV7-2	NA	NA	TRBJ2-7	15	TGTGCCAGCAGCCCTGATGGGGGAGGCTCCTACGAGCAGTACTTC	CASSPDGGGSYEQYF
TRBV29-1	NA	NA	TRBJ2-4	14	TGCAGCGTTGAAGATCAAGGGTTTTCGAACATTCAGTACTTC	CSVEDQGFSNIQYF
TRBV5-8	NA	NA	TRBJ1-5	15	TGTGCCAGCAGCTTGGAGGGCTATAGCAATCAGCCCCAGCATTTT	CASSLEGYSNQPQHF
TRBV19	NA	TRBD1	TRBJ1-5	17	TGTGCCAGTAGTATAGACCCCCCGACAGGGGTCAATCAGCCCCAGCATTTT	CASSIDPPTGVNQPQHF
TRBV10-2	NA	NA	TRBJ2-5	15	TGCGCCAGCAGTGAGGACTCTCCGGGCCAAGAGACCCAGTACTTC	CASSEDSPGQETQYF
TRBV6-6	NA	NA	TRBJ2-7	14	TGTGCCAGCAGTTACAGAGCAGGGGTAGACGAGCAGTACTTC	CASSYRAGVDEQYF